These 26 T cell receptor beta chains were sequenced from one sample in a study of early T cells in non-severe SARS-CoV-2 infection. TCRdb re-analysed the 5' RACE reads in MiXCR, keeping a single row per CDR3 protein. The table lists approximately 40,000 distinct CDR3 sequences, approximately 10% of them singletons. Sequencing was done on a sample of whole blood. These receptors were taken from an adult who was a healthcare worker with PCR-confirmed SARS-CoV-2 infection or an uninfected control (not recorded which).

J is TRBJ2-7 and V is TRBV5-4; D is undetermined. Between the trimmed V and J ends, which lost 2 bases and 2 bases, there was a span of 11 bases. Germline CDR1 is SGHNT and CDR2 is YYREEE (reference sequence). The CDR3 covers 14 residues. DNA for the CDR3: TGTGCCAGCAGCTTCGATCCGCGCACCTACGAGCAGTACTTC. This encodes CASSFDPRTYEQYF. The variable domain in full, with the rest retrieved from reference TRBV5-4 and TRBJ2-7, is ETGVTQSPTHLIKTRGQQVTLRCSSQSGHNTVSWYQQALGQGPQFIFQYYREEENGRGNFPPRFSGLQFPNYSSELNVNALELDDSALYLCASSFDPRTYEQYFGPGTRLTVT.

This clonotype was recorded at least ten times. The chain uses TRBV20-1 and TRBJ2-1, with 7 nucleotides matching TRBD1. The CDR3 length is 15 residues. J gave up 7 bases and V 0 bases, and 9 bases lay outside the gene matches. CDR1 is DFQATT and CDR2 is SNEGSKA in the germline V gene (reference sequence). The DNA for the CDR3 is TGCAGTGCTAGAGATGGAAGGGGGCAGTTGAATGAGCAGTTCTTC. Translating it yields CSARDGRGQLNEQFF.

This clonotype was observed a few times. The chain recombines TRBV30 with TRBJ2-1; the D is unclear. This CDR3 comprises 11 residues. Per germline, CDR1 GTSNPN and CDR2 SVGIG (reference sequence). Trimming removed 2 bases from V and 6 bases from J, with 5 bases in between. CDR3 sequence: CAWSPRNEQFF. In nucleotides, the CDR3 is TGTGCCTGGAGTCCCCGCAATGAGCAGTTCTTC. Drawing the rest from reference TRBV30 and TRBJ2-1, the complete variable domain is SQTIHQWPATLVQPVGSPLSLECTVEGTSNPNLYWYRQAAGRGLQLLFYSVGIGQISSEVPQNLSASRPQDRQFILSSKKLLLSDSGFYLCAWSPRNEQFFGPGTRLTVL.

This clonotype was detected a few times. The J gene is TRBJ1-1, the V gene TRBV18, with 7 bases matching TRBD1. The CDR3 loop spans 15 amino acids. Germline CDR1 reads KGHSH; CDR2 reads LQKENI. The V gene end was trimmed by 3 bases and the J gene end by 6 bases; junction bases not matched to a gene: 10. In nucleotides, the CDR3 is TGTGCCAGCTCACCCCAGGGGGGGTCGGTCGCTGAAGCTTTCTTT. It yields the protein CASSPQGGSVAEAFF.

The rearrangement joins TRBV7-2 to TRBJ1-1; no definite D call. Germline V gene sequence: CDR1 SGHTA, CDR2 FQGNSA. Deletions cut 6 bases from V and 4 bases from J, with 15 bases between. The CDR3 is 14 amino acids. CDR3 nucleotides: TGTGCCAGCAGTCCCTCCGTGGGATCCACTGAAGCTTTCTTT. It codes for CASSPSVGSTEAFF.

This clonotype came up many times. The chain links TRBV27 to TRBJ2-2, with D possibly matching TRBD1 (5 bases). Trimming removed 6 bases from V and 2 bases from J, with 13 bases in between. The CDR3 is 15 residues long. Per the germline V gene, CDR1 is MNHEY and CDR2 is SMNVEV (reference sequence). The chain's CDR3 is CASRLWGSNTGELFF. CDR3 DNA: TGTGCCAGCAGATTGTGGGGCAGCAACACCGGGGAGCTGTTTTTT.

This clonotype was seen many times. This chain joins TRBV3-1 and TRBJ2-7, with D perhaps TRBD1 or TRBD2 (5 bases each). The CDR3 consists of 15 residues. Trimming pared 0 bases from V and 6 bases from J, leaving 15 bases between. CDR1 is LGHDT, CDR2 YNNKEL, per germline (reference sequence). The DNA of the CDR3 is TGTGCCAGCAGCCAAGAAGGCGGGTTTGGGGGCGAGCAGTACTTC. Translating it yields CASSQEGGFGGEQYF.

In regard to this clonotype: At one end the junction does not follow the germline gene, possibly because of a read error. This chain uses TRBV7-9 with TRBJ2-7; D is perhaps TRBD1 or TRBD2 (5 bases each). Germline CDR1 reads SEHNR; CDR2 reads FQNEAQ (reference sequence). The CDR3 runs 14 residues. CDR3 DNA sequence: TGTGCCAGCAGCCATAACGACGAGGGGTCGAAGCAGAACTTC. Its translation: CASSHNDEGSKQNF.

In its sample, this clonotype was seen many times. The rearrangement joins TRBV29-1 to TRBJ1-2; no reliable D call. V lost 7 bases and J 0 bases, leaving 12 bases between the germline ends. Germline V CDR1 and CDR2: SQVTM, ANQGSEA. The length of the CDR3 is 13 residues. The CDR3: CSGRLLANYGYTF. CDR3 sequence (DNA): TGCAGCGGCCGTCTGTTAGCTAACTATGGCTACACCTTC.

The V call is TRBV20-1, the J call TRBJ2-2; D might be TRBD2 (5 bases). This CDR3 contains 14 residues. Germline-derived CDR1 and CDR2 are DFQATT and SNEGSKA (reference sequence). V was cut by 3 bases and J by 1 base, with 9 bases left in between. The CDR3 region has the DNA TGCAGTGCTAGTCTCGCGGGGAACACCGGGGAGCTGTTTTTT. Translation gives CSASLAGNTGELFF.

This clonotype occurred many times. The rearrangement joins TRBV29-1 to TRBJ2-7; D is unresolved. The length of the CDR3 is 12 residues. CDR1 and CDR2 from the germline V gene are SQVTM and ANQGSEA. V lost 3 bases, J lost 4 bases, and 10 bases lay in between. The CDR3, as DNA: TGCAGCGTTGACGCTTCAGGTTACGAGCAGTACTTC. Translation gives CSVDASGYEQYF.

In its sample, this clonotype was seen many times. The rearrangement joins TRBV5-1 to TRBJ2-5; D is possibly TRBD2 (5 bases). With 4 bases removed from V and 5 bases from J, the gap between germline ends came to 12 bases. This CDR3 is built from 13 residues. Germline CDR1 reads SGHRS; CDR2 reads YFSETQ. The CDR3, as DNA: TGCGCCAGCAGCCGGCGGGCTATGGAGACCCAGTACTTC. This encodes CASSRRAMETQYF.

Ten or more counts support this clonotype. V and J are TRBV29-1 and TRBJ2-5; D not certain. Trimming cost V 7 bases and J 5 bases, with 11 bases left between them. Per the germline V gene, CDR1 is SQVTM and CDR2 is ANQGSEA. The CDR3 has 11 amino acids. The CDR3 DNA sequence: TGCAGCGGCTCATACGGGGAGACCCAGTACTTC. Translating gives CSGSYGETQYF.

This clonotype was recorded many times. This sequence joins TRBV20-1 and TRBJ2-1, with D maybe TRBD2 (6 bases). Germline lookup yields CDR1 DFQATT and CDR2 SNEGSKA (reference sequence). The CDR3 consists of 16 residues. Trimming shortened V by 6 bases and J by 4 bases, and 22 bases separated the two germline ends. The CDR3 DNA reads as TGCAGTGCCCCCCCCCGTACTATCGGACTATACAATGAGCAGTTCTTC. As protein: CSAPPRTIGLYNEQFF.

The chain uses TRBV28 and TRBJ1-1, with 7 bases lining up with TRBD1. The CDR3 runs to 16 residues. Looked up from germline, CDR1 is MDHEN and CDR2 is SYDVKM. Trimming cost V 6 bases and J 4 bases; bases outside gene matches: 14. CDR3 in DNA: TGTGCCAGCAGGGGGCCCGAGGGCAGGGGGACCACTGAAGCTTTCTTT. It yields the protein CASRGPEGRGTTEAFF.

This clonotype was observed a handful of times. The rearrangement uses TRBV12-3 or TRBV12-4 and TRBJ2-1, with D unresolved. V shed 0 bases and J shed 8 bases, with 23 bases lying between them. The CDR3 is made up of 18 amino acids. For the CDR3, the DNA is TGTGCCAGCAGTTTAGCCCTGTTTCACACTGGACGTGAGGATGAGCAGTTCTTC. Translating gives CASSLALFHTGREDEQFF.

This clonotype was picked up many times. The rearrangement uses TRBV7-8 and TRBJ1-6; 10 nucleotides align to TRBD1. The trim removed 6 bases at V and 10 bases at J, leaving 12 bases unmatched. The CDR3 totals 16 residues. Looked up from germline, CDR1 is SGHVS and CDR2 is FQNEAQ. In DNA form, the CDR3 reads TGTGCCAGCAGTCAACCCGGGGACAGGGGTGGATCACCCCTCCACTTT. Protein product: CASSQPGDRGGSPLHF.

The chain joins TRBV30 to TRBJ2-7; 10 bases align to TRBD1. The germline CDR1 and CDR2 sequences are GTSNPN and SVGIG (reference sequence). The CDR3 runs 15 residues. J gave up 0 bases and V 3 bases, and 5 bases lay outside the gene matches. CDR3 loop: CAWRRQGAGSYEQYF. DNA of the CDR3: TGTGCCTGGAGGAGACAGGGGGCGGGCTCCTACGAGCAGTACTTC.

This clonotype is termed medium-sized. The chain is built from TRBV15 and TRBJ2-7; TRBD2 might be the D (5 bases). The ends were cut back, 1 base at V and 3 bases at J, with 13 bases in the middle. Germline CDR1 is LNHNV and CDR2 is YYDKDF (reference sequence). The CDR3 is 15 amino acids. This CDR3 is CATSRGRGQNYEQYF. In nucleotides, the CDR3 is TGTGCCACCAGCAGAGGGAGAGGGCAGAACTACGAGCAGTACTTC.

V and J are TRBV9 and TRBJ1-6, with D maybe TRBD1 (6 bases). CDR3 length: 13 residues. Germline values: CDR1 SGDLS, CDR2 YYNGEE. Between the trimmed V and J ends, which lost 7 bases and 5 bases, there was a span of 10 bases. This chain's CDR3 is CASGQPNNSPLHF. Written as DNA, the CDR3 is TGTGCCAGCGGACAGCCTAATAATTCACCCCTCCACTTT.

This clonotype was observed many times. The V call is TRBV11-2, the J call TRBJ2-6; tentatively, D is TRBD1 (6 bases). The V end lost 6 bases, the J end lost 0 bases, and 15 bases lay between the germline ends. This CDR3 has 17 amino acids. In germline, CDR1 is SGHAT, CDR2 FQNNGV. CDR3 bases: TGTGCCAGCAGAGGGGGAAGGCTCAACTCTGGGGCCAACGTCCTGACTTTC. This translates into CASRGGRLNSGANVLTF.

The chain recombines TRBV10-3 with TRBJ1-6; no clear D. The ends were cut back, 2 bases at V and 8 bases at J, with 7 bases in the middle. This CDR3 has 13 amino acids. Germline V gene data show CDR1 as ENHRY and CDR2 as SYGVKD. This CDR3 reads CAISEGRDSPLHF. CDR3 in DNA: TGTGCCATCAGTGAGGGGCGGGATTCACCCCTCCACTTT.

The chain has TRBV29-1 and TRBJ2-5; D not certain. Trimming left V 6 bases short and J 5 bases short, with 10 bases between. Germline values: CDR1 SQVTM, CDR2 ANQGSEA. CDR3 length equals 11 residues. This CDR3 is CSVGLRETQYF. In DNA, the CDR3 is TGCAGCGTCGGGTTACGGGAGACCCAGTACTTC.

There are a few counts of this clonotype. This rearrangement joins TRBV2 to TRBJ2-2, with D hard to call. Germline assignment: CDR1 SNHLY and CDR2 FYNNEI. The CDR3 is made up of 14 amino acids. V was cut by 7 bases and J by 11 bases, with 20 bases left in between. In nucleotides, the CDR3 is TGTGCCAGCAACCCGGGCCTTCGAGTTGGAGAGCTGTTTTTT. The encoded protein is CASNPGLRVGELFF.

This chain connects TRBV9 to TRBJ2-7, with 8 bases matching TRBD1. The V and J ends lost 4 bases and 2 bases, in that order; junction bases with no gene match: 5. CDR3 length: 14 amino acids. Germline CDR1 SGDLS, CDR2 YYNGEE. The CDR3, as DNA: TGTGCCAGCAGCTTCGGACAGGGACCCTACGAGCAGTACTTC. Its protein is CASSFGQGPYEQYF.

This clonotype showed up just a few times. J is TRBJ2-7 and V is TRBV28; D not resolved. V lost 10 bases to trimming and J lost 2 bases, with 15 bases between them. The CDR3 contains 13 residues. Per germline, CDR1 MDHEN and CDR2 SYDVKM. CDR3 DNA: TGTGCCACCCTAACAAAGGATGCCTACGAGCAGTACTTC. Its translation: CATLTKDAYEQYF.